This T cell receptor (beta chain) was identified during a study of blood T cell repertoires in COVID-19. Study overall: T cells, B-cell-depleted T cells, or PBMCs supplied cDNA or gDNA.

Germline V lookup: CDR1 DFQATT, CDR2 SNEGSKA (reference sequence). Unmatched junction bases numbered 10, after V lost 3 bases and J lost 0 bases. The CDR3 runs to 16 residues. As processed by the authors: Reference gene primer amplification in the assay estimated nucleated cell counts. The table came from immunoSEQ multiplex PCR; TCRdb's copy has only in-frame clones and leaves some out. V and J calls and clone size are given by that table; D and trimming were obtained from the DNA. The profile covers about 87,000 clones, with over 75% appearing a single time and approximately 2.8% taken by the ten largest.

Sequenced sample: peripheral blood. The rearrangement joins TRBV20-1 to TRBJ2-7; 8 nucleotides line up with TRBD2. The TCR originated in an elderly woman with COVID-19, enrolled during active disease. In nucleotides, the CDR3 is TGCAGTGCTAGTCGTCTAGCGGGCGTCGGCTCCTACGAGCAGTACTTC. Translation gives CSASRLAGVGSYEQYF.